Presented here are 14 T cell receptor beta chains from one specimen sequenced in a study of CD8+CD57+ T cells in acquired aplastic anemia. Genomic DNA templated the TCR beta VDJ and CDR3 profiling. One entry per CDR3 protein, called by TCRdb with MiXCR from the reads. The profile shows around 180,000 distinct CDR3 sequences, about three fifths of them singletons. Sequencing used sorted CD4+, CD8+, or CD8+CD57+ T cells (not recorded which) from PBMCs. Receptors were obtained from a human donor in good health.

This chain joins TRBV6-1 and TRBJ2-5; 11 bases map to TRBD1. The CDR3 has 16 amino acids. V shed 1 base, J shed 5 bases, and the junction held 6 bases outside the gene matches. Germline V gene data show CDR1 as MNHNS and CDR2 as SASEGT. CDR3 bases: TGTGCCAGCAGTGAAGGGACAGGGGGCAATGAGGAGACCCAGTACTTC. Translated, it gives CASSEGTGGNEETQYF.

The V and J genes are TRBV4-1 and TRBJ2-3; TRBD1 agrees at 9 bases. Germline V gene data show CDR1 as MGHRA and CDR2 as YSYEKL. V shed 2 bases, J shed 10 bases, and the junction held 1 base outside the gene matches. This CDR3 contains 12 residues. The CDR3 DNA follows: TGCGCCAGCAGCCAAACAGGGGGCTCGCAGTATTTT. Its protein is CASSQTGGSQYF.

This clonotype was counted ten times or more. CDR3: CASSVAYRAFNTGELFF. CDR3 nucleotide sequence: TGTGCCAGCAGCGTAGCGTATCGAGCGTTCAACACCGGGGAGCTGTTTTTT. The V and J genes are TRBV9 and TRBJ2-2; D not resolved. Trimming stripped 0 bases from V and 2 bases from J, with 14 bases between. The CDR3 has 17 amino acids. In germline, CDR1 is SGDLS, CDR2 YYNGEE.

The CDR3 here is CASSDLGLEWYEQYF. CDR3 sequence (DNA): TGTGCCAGCAGTGATCTCGGACTAGAGTGGTACGAGCAGTACTTC. This chain uses TRBV9 with TRBJ2-7; 7 nucleotides line up with TRBD2. The V gene's germline CDR1 is SGDLS and CDR2 YYNGEE. V lost 5 bases and J lost 4; bases outside the gene matches: 12. The CDR3 loop spans 15 amino acids.

The DNA for the CDR3 is TGTGCCAGCAGCTTAACGTTGGGCGAAAGCTCCTACAATGAGCAGTTCTTC. It translates to CASSLTLGESSYNEQFF. This chain uses TRBV19 with TRBJ2-1; D unclear. CDR1 is LNHDA and CDR2 is SQIVND in the germline V gene (reference sequence). V dropped 9 bases and J dropped 0 bases, with 21 bases sitting between them. The CDR3 runs 17 residues. Complete variable domain (other parts from reference TRBV19 and TRBJ2-1): DGGITQSPKYLFRKEGQNVTLSCEQNLNHDAMYWYRQDPGQGLRLIYYSQIVNDFQKGDIAEGYSVSREKKESFPLTVTSAQKNPTAFYLCASSLTLGESSYNEQFFGPGTRLTVL.

This clonotype was seen at least ten times. This sequence joins TRBV6-5 and TRBJ1-4; D ambiguous. Trimming pared 2 bases from V and 10 bases from J, leaving 11 bases between. The CDR3 spans 13 residues. From germline, CDR1 is MNHEY and CDR2 SVGAGI. The CDR3: CASSYEYVGKLFF. The CDR3 region has the DNA TGTGCCAGCAGTTACGAGTATGTGGGAAAACTGTTTTTT.

There are a few counts of this clonotype. The chain couples TRBV24-1 to TRBJ2-5; D remains ambiguous. The CDR3 extends over 12 amino acids. CDR1 is KGHDR and CDR2 is SFDVKD in the germline V gene. Between the trimmed V and J ends, which lost 4 bases and 7 bases, there was a span of 9 bases. The CDR3: CATSDQATTQYF. DNA for the CDR3: TGTGCCACCAGTGACCAAGCAACGACCCAGTACTTC.

This clonotype has at least ten counts. The chain couples TRBV6-1 to TRBJ2-5, with TRBD1 identical over 7 bases. Trimming took 5 bases from V and 2 from J; bases not matched to a gene: 11. The CDR3 runs to 16 residues. Germline V gene lookup returns CDR1 MNHNS and CDR2 SASEGT. The CDR3 DNA reads as TGTGCCAGCAGTATCTTTTTTTTGACAGGGCAAGAGACCCAGTACTTC. This encodes CASSIFFLTGQETQYF.

This clonotype was found once. The junction shows a germline mismatch at one end, possibly a read error. The chain joins TRBV12-3 or TRBV12-4 to TRBJ1-5; 8 bases align to TRBD1. This CDR3 has 14 residues. The CDR3 is CACSLGTGLQPQHF. The CDR3 DNA follows: TGTGCCTGCAGTTTAGGGACAGGTCTTCAGCCCCAGCATTTT.

For the CDR3, the DNA is TGCAGCTTTGCTAGAGTTGGCATTTTCGGCTCCTACGAGCAGTACTTC. Translation: CSFARVGIFGSYEQYF. This chain uses TRBV29-1 with TRBJ2-7; no reliable D call. The CDR3 contains 16 residues. Trimming took off 8 bases at V and 0 bases at J, with 23 bases between the two ends. Germline V lookup: CDR1 SQVTM, CDR2 ANQGSEA.

The CDR3 sequence: CASSLGQSGSRYEQYF. CDR3 nucleotide sequence: TGTGCCAGCAGCTTGGGCCAAAGCGGGAGTAGGTACGAGCAGTACTTC. The chain links TRBV7-2 to TRBJ2-7, with 8 bases matching TRBD2. V shed 3 bases and J 4 bases; nucleotides not matched to a gene: 11. There are 16 residues in the CDR3. Germline loops: CDR1 SGHTA, CDR2 FQGNSA.

J is TRBJ1-6 and V is TRBV20-1; 7 nucleotides align to TRBD1. The junction had 6 bases not matched to a gene; V was cut back by 6 bases and J by 7 bases. This CDR3 region has 13 residues. The germline CDR1 and CDR2 sequences are DFQATT and SNEGSKA (reference sequence). In nucleotides, the CDR3 is TGCAGTGCCGCCGGGACAGTGAATTCACCCCTCCACTTT. This codes for CSAAGTVNSPLHF.

The J gene is TRBJ1-1, the V gene TRBV20-1; tentatively, D is TRBD1 (6 bases). The germline CDR1 and CDR2 sequences are DFQATT and SNEGSKA (reference sequence). V lost 6 bases and J lost 5, with 13 bases in between. The length of the CDR3 is 12 residues. The chain's CDR3 is CSAGGGVTEAFF. For the CDR3, the DNA is TGCAGTGCCGGTGGGGGCGTGACTGAAGCTTTCTTT.

The rearrangement links TRBV20-1 to TRBJ2-7, with 7 nucleotides matching TRBD2. In germline, CDR1 is DFQATT, CDR2 SNEGSKA (reference sequence). V lost 3 bases to trimming and J lost 4 bases; unmatched junction nucleotides: 9. The CDR3 extends over 14 amino acids. In DNA form, the CDR3 reads TGCAGTGCTAGTTTTGGTAGCGGGTCTTACGAGCAGTACTTC. This sequence encodes CSASFGSGSYEQYF.